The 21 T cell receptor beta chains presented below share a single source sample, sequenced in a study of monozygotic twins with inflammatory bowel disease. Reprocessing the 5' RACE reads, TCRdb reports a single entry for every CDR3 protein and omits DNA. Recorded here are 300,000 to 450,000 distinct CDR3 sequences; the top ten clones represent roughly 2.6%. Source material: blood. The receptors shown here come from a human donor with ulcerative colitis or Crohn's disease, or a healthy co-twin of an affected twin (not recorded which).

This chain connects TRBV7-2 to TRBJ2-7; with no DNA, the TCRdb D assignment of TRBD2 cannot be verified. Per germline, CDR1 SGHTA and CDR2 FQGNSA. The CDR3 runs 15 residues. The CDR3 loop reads CASSLTRDQKHEQYF.

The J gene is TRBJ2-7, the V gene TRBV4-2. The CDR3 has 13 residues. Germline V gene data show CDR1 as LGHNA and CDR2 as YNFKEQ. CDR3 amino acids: CASSQGSNYEQYF.

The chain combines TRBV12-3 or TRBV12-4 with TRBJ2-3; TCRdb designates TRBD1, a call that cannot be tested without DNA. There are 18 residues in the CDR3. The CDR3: CASSLPGQGFLSGDTQYF.

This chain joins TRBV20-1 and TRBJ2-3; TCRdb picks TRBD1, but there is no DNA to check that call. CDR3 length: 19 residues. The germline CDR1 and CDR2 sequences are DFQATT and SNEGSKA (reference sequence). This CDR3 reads CSARESLAGGPRGTDTQYF.

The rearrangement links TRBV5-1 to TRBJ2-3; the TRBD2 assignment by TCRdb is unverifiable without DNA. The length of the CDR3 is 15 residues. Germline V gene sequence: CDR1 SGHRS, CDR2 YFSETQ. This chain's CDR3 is CASSFLAGGLDTQYF.

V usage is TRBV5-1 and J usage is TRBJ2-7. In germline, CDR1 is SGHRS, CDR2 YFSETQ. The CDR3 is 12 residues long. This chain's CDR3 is CASSATNYEQYF.

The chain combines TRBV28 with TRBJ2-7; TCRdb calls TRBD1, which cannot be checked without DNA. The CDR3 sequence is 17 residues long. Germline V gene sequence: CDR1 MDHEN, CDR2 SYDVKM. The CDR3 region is CASRFWAQGGSGGEQYF. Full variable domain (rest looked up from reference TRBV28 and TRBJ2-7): DVKVTQSSRYLVKRTGEKVFLECVQDMDHENMFWYRQDPGLGLRLIYFSYDVKMKEKGDIPEGYSVSREKKERFSLILESASTNQTSMYLCASRFWAQGGSGGEQYFGPGTRLTVT.

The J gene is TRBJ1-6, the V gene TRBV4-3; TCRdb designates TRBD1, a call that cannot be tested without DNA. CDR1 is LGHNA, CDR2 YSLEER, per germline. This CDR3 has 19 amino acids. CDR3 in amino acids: CASSQELKGTGGANSPLHF.

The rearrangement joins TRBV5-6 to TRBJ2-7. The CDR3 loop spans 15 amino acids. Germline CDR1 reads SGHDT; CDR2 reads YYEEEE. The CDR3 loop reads CASSLADIAPYEQYF.

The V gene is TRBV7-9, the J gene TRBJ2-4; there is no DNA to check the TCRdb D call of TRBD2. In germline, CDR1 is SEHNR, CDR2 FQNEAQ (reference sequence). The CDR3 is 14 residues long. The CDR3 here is CASSAGEGLHIQYF.

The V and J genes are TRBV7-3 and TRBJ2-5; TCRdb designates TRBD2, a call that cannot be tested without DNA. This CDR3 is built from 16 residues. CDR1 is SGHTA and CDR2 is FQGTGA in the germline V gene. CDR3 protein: CASSLIPTSGGKTQYF. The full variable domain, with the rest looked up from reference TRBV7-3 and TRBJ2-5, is GAGVSQTPSNKVTEKGKYVELRCDPISGHTALYWYRQSLGQGPEFLIYFQGTGAADDSGLPNDRFFAVRPEGSVSTLKIQRTERGDSAVYLCASSLIPTSGGKTQYFGPGTRLLVL.

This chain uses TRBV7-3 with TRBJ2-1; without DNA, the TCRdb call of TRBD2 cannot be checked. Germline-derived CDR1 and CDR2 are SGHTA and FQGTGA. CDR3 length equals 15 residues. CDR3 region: CASSPPGTSYNEQFF.

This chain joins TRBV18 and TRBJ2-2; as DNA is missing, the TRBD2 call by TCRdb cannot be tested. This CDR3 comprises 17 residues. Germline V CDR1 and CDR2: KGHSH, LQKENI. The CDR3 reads CASSPQGAGTNTGELFF.

CDR3: CSARKTGVTGELFF. V and J are TRBV20-1 and TRBJ2-2; TCRdb's D call, TRBD1, is unchecked because there is no DNA. Germline V gene lookup returns CDR1 DFQATT and CDR2 SNEGSKA (reference sequence). This CDR3 is built from 14 residues.

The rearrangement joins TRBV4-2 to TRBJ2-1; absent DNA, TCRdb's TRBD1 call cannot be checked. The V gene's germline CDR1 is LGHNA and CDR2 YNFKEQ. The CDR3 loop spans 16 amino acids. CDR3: CASSHGDRGQSDEQFF.

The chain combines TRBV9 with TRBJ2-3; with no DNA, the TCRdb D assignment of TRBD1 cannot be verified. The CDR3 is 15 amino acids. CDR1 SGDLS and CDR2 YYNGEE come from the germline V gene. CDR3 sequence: CASSTGTGTPDTQYF.

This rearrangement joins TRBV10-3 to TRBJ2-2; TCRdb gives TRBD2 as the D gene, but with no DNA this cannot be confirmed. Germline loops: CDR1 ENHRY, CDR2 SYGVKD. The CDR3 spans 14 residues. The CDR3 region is CAISLPGNTGELFF.

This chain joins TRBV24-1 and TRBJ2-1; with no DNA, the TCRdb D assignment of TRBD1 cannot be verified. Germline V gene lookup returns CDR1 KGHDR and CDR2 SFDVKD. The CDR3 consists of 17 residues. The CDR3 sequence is CVTSDPTGEGTYNEQFF.

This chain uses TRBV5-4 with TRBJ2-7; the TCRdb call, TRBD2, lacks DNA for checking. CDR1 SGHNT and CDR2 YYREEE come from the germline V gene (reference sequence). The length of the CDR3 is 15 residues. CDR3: CASSVQGGETYEQYF.

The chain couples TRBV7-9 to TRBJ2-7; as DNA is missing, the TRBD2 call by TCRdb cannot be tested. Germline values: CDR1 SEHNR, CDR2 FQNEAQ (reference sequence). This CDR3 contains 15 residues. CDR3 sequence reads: CASSPVAGGLFEQYF.

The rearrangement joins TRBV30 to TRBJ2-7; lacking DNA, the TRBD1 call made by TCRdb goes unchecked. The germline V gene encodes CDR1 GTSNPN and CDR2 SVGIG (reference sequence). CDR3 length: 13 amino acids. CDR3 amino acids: CAWNQDRVSEQYF.